Below are 20 T cell receptor beta chains sequenced from a single sample in a study of blood T cell repertoires in COVID-19. Assay used: immunoSEQ multiplex PCR; TCRdb lists only in-frame clones, some missing. The sample contains around 160,000 clones, about 88% of which appear only once. The specimen sequenced was peripheral blood. These TCRs come from a man aged 18 to 29 with acute or convalescent COVID-19.

The chain uses TRBV28 and TRBJ1-5; D gene unclear. The V gene lost 4 bases and the J gene lost 15 bases, with 16 bases spanning the gap. CDR1 is MDHEN and CDR2 is SYDVKM in the germline V gene. This CDR3 comprises 12 residues. For the CDR3, the DNA is TGTGCCAGCAGTTCCTACTTGACTGAGGGGCATTTT. Residues: CASSSYLTEGHF.

This clone occurred once. The rearrangement joins TRBV7-8 to TRBJ1-6; D is unresolved. The CDR3 sequence is 15 residues long. Trimming stripped 1 base from V and 7 bases from J, with 11 bases between. Germline V gene sequence: CDR1 SGHVS, CDR2 FQNEAQ. CDR3 residues: CASSLVALGNSPLHF. The CDR3 DNA reads as TGTGCCAGCAGCTTAGTGGCCCTGGGCAATTCACCCCTCCACTTT.

The genes are TRBV7-9 and TRBJ2-5, with TRBD2 matching over 8 bases. This CDR3 spans 15 amino acids. Trimming at V came to 5 bases and at J to 4 bases, leaving 9 bases not matched to a gene. Germline loops: CDR1 SEHNR, CDR2 FQNEAQ (reference sequence). The CDR3 DNA follows: TGTGCCAGCAGCCCCGCGGGGCTAGCGGGAGAGACCCAGTACTTC. The encoded protein is CASSPAGLAGETQYF.

This rearrangement joins TRBV5-1 to TRBJ1-1; 10 bases map to TRBD1. CDR1 is SGHRS, CDR2 YFSETQ, per germline. This CDR3 spans 15 amino acids. The J segment lost 2 bases and the V segment lost 4 bases, leaving 5 bases of the junction unmatched. The CDR3 loop is CASSRQGAKNTEAFF. The CDR3 nucleotides are TGCGCCAGCAGCCGACAGGGGGCTAAAAACACTGAAGCTTTCTTT.

This chain's CDR3 is CASSEDSPNSPLHF. The CDR3 DNA is TGTGCCAGCAGTGAGGACAGCCCTAATTCACCCCTCCACTTT. This rearrangement joins TRBV2 to TRBJ1-6; D perhaps matches TRBD1 (6 bases). V shed 3 bases and J shed 6 bases, with 9 bases lying between them. The CDR3 has 14 residues. CDR1 SNHLY and CDR2 FYNNEI come from the germline V gene.

The chain has TRBV19 and TRBJ1-1, with a weak D call TRBD1 (6 bases). The germline V gene has CDR1 LNHDA and CDR2 SQIVND (reference sequence). Trimming removed 5 bases at V and 2 bases at J, with 21 bases between. The CDR3 covers 17 residues. The CDR3, as DNA: TGTGCCAGTAGTTTAGGCTTCGACAGGATAAGAAACACTGAAGCTTTCTTT. Translated, it gives CASSLGFDRIRNTEAFF.

The chain recombines TRBV11-2 with TRBJ1-1; D is undetermined. The CDR3 sequence is 12 residues long. Germline lookup yields CDR1 SGHAT and CDR2 FQNNGV. V lost 3 bases to trimming and J lost 4 bases, with 6 bases between them. The CDR3 sequence: CASSFEGTEAFF. CDR3 nucleotide sequence: TGTGCCAGCAGCTTTGAGGGCACTGAAGCTTTCTTT.

The chain combines TRBV7-3 with TRBJ1-1, with D hard to call. The germline V and J ends were trimmed by 3 bases and 1 base, with 6 bases remaining between them. CDR3 length: 13 residues. The germline V gene has CDR1 SGHTA and CDR2 FQGTGA. DNA of the CDR3: TGTGCCAGCAGCTTCTCGGGGAACACTGAAGCTTTCTTT. It is translated as CASSFSGNTEAFF.

This clone was observed a single time. J is TRBJ1-4 and V is TRBV7-8; possible D gene TRBD1, 6 bases. CDR3 size: 14 residues. V lost 1 base to trimming and J lost 6 bases, with 9 bases between them. CDR1 is SGHVS and CDR2 is FQNEAQ in the germline V gene. This CDR3 is CASSLEGGYEKLFF. In nucleotides, the CDR3 is TGTGCCAGCAGCTTAGAGGGGGGGTATGAAAAACTGTTTTTT.

This clone was picked up one time. The genes are TRBV27 and TRBJ2-3, with D maybe TRBD1 (5 bases). Germline V gene lookup returns CDR1 MNHEY and CDR2 SMNVEV (reference sequence). V was shortened by 1 base and J by 2 bases, with 7 bases between the two germline ends. There are 14 residues in the CDR3. This CDR3 is CASSLWGYTDTQYF. As DNA, the CDR3 is TGTGCCAGCAGTTTATGGGGCTACACAGATACGCAGTATTTT.

This clone was detected only once. The chain links TRBV3-1 (or the pseudogene TRBV3-2) to TRBJ2-1, with 7 bases lining up with TRBD2. V dropped 3 bases and J dropped 3; count of bases not matched to a gene: 11. The CDR3 contains 17 residues. Germline CDR1 LGHDT, CDR2 YNNKEL (reference sequence). The CDR3 region has the DNA TGTGCCAGCAGCCAGGACCCCGGGACTAACAACTACAATGAGCAGTTCTTC. Residues: CASSQDPGTNNYNEQFF.

A remark on this clone: Other nucleotide sequences in the sample specify the same CDR3. The chain couples TRBV19 to TRBJ1-2; 10 nucleotides line up with TRBD1. The CDR3 spans 13 residues. The V gene's germline CDR1 is LNHDA and CDR2 SQIVND (reference sequence). V lost 3 bases to trimming and J lost 6 bases; unmatched junction nucleotides: 1. CDR3 loop: CASSIGTGDGYTF. The CDR3 nucleotides are TGTGCCAGTAGTATTGGGACAGGGGATGGCTACACCTTC.

The chain links TRBV29-1 to TRBJ1-2; no definite D call. Germline CDR1 and CDR2: SQVTM and ANQGSEA. V was clipped by 4 bases and J by 5 bases, with 5 bases between them. The CDR3 is made up of 10 amino acids. The CDR3 region is CSVGEYGYTF. CDR3 DNA: TGCAGCGTTGGCGAGTATGGCTACACCTTC.

The chain employs TRBV10-3 and TRBJ2-3; 9 bases align to TRBD2. Losses at the gene ends were 3 bases for V and 1 base for J; bases not matched to a gene: 5. CDR1 is ENHRY, CDR2 SYGVKD, per germline. The CDR3 is 16 residues long. The CDR3: CAISDDQRGGTDTQYF. CDR3 nucleotide sequence: TGTGCCATCAGTGACGATCAGCGGGGGGGCACAGATACGCAGTATTTT.

CDR3 DNA: TGTGCCATCAGTGAGTCGGTGGGAGGGTGGTCAGATACGCAGTATTTT. This gives the protein CAISESVGGWSDTQYF. The rearrangement joins TRBV10-3 to TRBJ2-3; 7 bases line up with TRBD2. There are 16 residues in the CDR3. The germline V gene encodes CDR1 ENHRY and CDR2 SYGVKD. Trimming removed 0 bases from V and 4 bases from J; junction bases left unmatched: 7.

V and J are TRBV25-1 and TRBJ2-5, with 14 nucleotides matching TRBD2. V was pared by 7 bases and J by 6 bases, with 13 bases of the junction left unmatched. CDR1 MGHDK and CDR2 SYGVNS come from the germline V gene. CDR3 length: 17 amino acids. CDR3 in amino acids: CASISPGLAGARQTQYF. The CDR3 DNA reads as TGTGCCAGCATCAGCCCGGGACTAGCGGGGGCGAGACAGACCCAGTACTTC.

This chain connects TRBV7-6 to TRBJ1-4; D gene ambiguous. The germline CDR1 and CDR2 sequences are SGHVS and FNYEAQ. This CDR3 comprises 14 residues. V was trimmed by 5 bases and J by 7 bases, leaving 14 bases between them. The CDR3 loop is CASSPGPAGEKLFF. As DNA, the CDR3 is TGTGCCAGCAGCCCCGGCCCGGCGGGTGAAAAACTGTTTTTT.

The CDR3: CATSGSGNTEAFF. The CDR3 DNA sequence: TGTGCCACCAGCGGCTCAGGGAACACTGAAGCTTTCTTT. V and J are TRBV24-1 and TRBJ1-1; D unclear. This CDR3 is built from 13 residues. The ends were cut back, 7 bases at V and 1 base at J, with 9 bases in the middle. Per germline, CDR1 KGHDR and CDR2 SFDVKD.

V and J are TRBV18 and TRBJ2-1; tentatively, D is TRBD2 (6 bases). CDR1 KGHSH and CDR2 LQKENI come from the germline V gene. V shed 2 bases and J shed 3 bases, with 14 bases lying between them. The CDR3 is made up of 16 amino acids. As DNA, the CDR3 is TGTGCCAGCTCACCAGATCGGGACTCCTTCTACAATGAGCAGTTCTTC. Its protein is CASSPDRDSFYNEQFF.

The chain carries TRBV5-8 and TRBJ1-5, with 10 bases aligning to TRBD1. From germline, CDR1 is SGHTS and CDR2 YDEGEE. J was trimmed by 3 bases and V by 3 bases; bases with no gene match: 3. The CDR3 has 15 amino acids. CDR3 in amino acids: CASSWTGGYNQPQHF. CDR3 nucleotides: TGTGCCAGCAGCTGGACAGGGGGATACAATCAGCCCCAGCATTTT.